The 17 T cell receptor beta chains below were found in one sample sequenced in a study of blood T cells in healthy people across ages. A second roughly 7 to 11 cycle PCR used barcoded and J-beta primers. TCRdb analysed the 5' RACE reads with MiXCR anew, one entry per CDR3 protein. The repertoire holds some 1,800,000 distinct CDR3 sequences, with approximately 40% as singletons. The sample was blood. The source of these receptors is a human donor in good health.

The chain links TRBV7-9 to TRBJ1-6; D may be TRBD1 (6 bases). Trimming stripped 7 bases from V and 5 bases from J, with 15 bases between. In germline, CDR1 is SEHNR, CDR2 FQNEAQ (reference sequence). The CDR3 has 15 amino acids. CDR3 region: CASTRGAANNSPLHF. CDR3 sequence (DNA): TGTGCCAGCACCCGGGGGGCAGCAAATAATTCACCCCTCCACTTT.

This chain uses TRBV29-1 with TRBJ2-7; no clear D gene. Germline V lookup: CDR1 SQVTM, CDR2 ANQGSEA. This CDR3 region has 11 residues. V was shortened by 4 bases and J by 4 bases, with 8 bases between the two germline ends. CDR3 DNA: TGCAGCGTTGGAAATCGATACGAGCAGTACTTC. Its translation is CSVGNRYEQYF.

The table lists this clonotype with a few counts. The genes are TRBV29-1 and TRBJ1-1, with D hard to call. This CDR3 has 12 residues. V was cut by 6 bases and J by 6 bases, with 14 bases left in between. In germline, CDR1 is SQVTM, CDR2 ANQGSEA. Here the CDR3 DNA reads TGCAGCGTCCCCACCAGGTGGGCTGAAGCTTTCTTT. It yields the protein CSVPTRWAEAFF.

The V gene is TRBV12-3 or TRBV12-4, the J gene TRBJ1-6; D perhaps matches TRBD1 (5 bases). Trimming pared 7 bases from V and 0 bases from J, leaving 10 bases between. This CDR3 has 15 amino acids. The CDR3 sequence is CASTWGSSYNSPLHF. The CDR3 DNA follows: TGTGCCAGCACCTGGGGGAGCTCCTATAATTCACCCCTCCACTTT.

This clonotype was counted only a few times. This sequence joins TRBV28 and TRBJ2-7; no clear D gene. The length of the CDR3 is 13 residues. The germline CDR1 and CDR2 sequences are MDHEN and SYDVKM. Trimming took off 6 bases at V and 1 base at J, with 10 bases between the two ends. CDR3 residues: CASSRGASYEQYF. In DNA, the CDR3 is TGTGCCAGCAGCCGTGGAGCGTCCTACGAGCAGTACTTC.

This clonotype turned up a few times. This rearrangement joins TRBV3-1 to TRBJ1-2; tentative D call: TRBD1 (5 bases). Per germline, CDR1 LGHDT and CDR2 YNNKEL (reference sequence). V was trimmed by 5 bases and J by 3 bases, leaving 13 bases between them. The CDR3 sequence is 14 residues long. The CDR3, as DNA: TGTGCCAGCAGCGAATGGGGGACGGACTATGGCTACACCTTC. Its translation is CASSEWGTDYGYTF.

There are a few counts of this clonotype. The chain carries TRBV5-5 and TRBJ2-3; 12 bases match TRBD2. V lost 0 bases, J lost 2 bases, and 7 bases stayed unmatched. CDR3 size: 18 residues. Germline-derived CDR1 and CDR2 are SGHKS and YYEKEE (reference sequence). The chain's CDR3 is CASSLVVWTSGATDTQYF. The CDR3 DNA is TGTGCCAGCAGCTTGGTTGTGTGGACTAGCGGGGCCACAGATACGCAGTATTTT.

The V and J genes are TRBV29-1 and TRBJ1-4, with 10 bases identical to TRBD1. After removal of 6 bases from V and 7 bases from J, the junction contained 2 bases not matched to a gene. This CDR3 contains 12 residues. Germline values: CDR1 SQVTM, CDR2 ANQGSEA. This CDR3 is CSVGQGSEKLFF. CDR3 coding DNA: TGCAGCGTGGGACAGGGGAGTGAAAAACTGTTTTTT.

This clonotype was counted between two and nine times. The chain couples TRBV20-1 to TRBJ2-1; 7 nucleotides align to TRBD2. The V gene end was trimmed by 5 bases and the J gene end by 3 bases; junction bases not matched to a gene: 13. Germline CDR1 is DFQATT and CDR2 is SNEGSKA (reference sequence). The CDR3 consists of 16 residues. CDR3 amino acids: CSAGRAGETLYNEQFF. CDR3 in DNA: TGCAGTGCTGGAAGGGCGGGGGAGACACTCTACAATGAGCAGTTCTTC.

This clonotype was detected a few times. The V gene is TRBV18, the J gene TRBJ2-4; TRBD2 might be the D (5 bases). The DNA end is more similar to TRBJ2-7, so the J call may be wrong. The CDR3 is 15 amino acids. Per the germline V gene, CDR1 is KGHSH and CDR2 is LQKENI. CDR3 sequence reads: CASSPVAGSSYEQYF. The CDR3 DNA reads TGTGCCAGCTCACCAGTCGCGGGCAGCTCCTACGAGCAGTACTTC.

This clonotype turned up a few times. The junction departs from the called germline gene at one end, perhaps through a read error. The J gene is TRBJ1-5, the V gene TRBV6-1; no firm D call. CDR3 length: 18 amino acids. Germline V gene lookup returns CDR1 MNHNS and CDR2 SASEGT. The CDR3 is CARSKTWPRASSNRPQHF. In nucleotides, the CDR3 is TGTGCCAGGAGTAAGACCTGGCCGAGGGCGAGTAGCAATCGGCCCCAGCATTTT.

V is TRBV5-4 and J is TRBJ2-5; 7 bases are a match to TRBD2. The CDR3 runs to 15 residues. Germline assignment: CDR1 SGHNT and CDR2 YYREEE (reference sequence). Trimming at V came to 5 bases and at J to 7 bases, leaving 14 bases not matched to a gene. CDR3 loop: CASSGGRGSMGTQYF. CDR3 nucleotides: TGTGCCAGCAGTGGGGGGAGGGGCTCGATGGGGACCCAGTACTTC. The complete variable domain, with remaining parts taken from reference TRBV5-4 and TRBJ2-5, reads ETGVTQSPTHLIKTRGQQVTLRCSSQSGHNTVSWYQQALGQGPQFIFQYYREEENGRGNFPPRFSGLQFPNYSSELNVNALELDDSALYLCASSGGRGSMGTQYFGPGTRLLVL.

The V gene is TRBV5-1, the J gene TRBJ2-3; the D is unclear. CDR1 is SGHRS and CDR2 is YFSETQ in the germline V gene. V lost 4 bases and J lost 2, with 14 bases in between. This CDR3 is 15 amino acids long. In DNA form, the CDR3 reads TGCGCCAGCAGCCCCGACCCTGTGCTCACAGATACGCAGTATTTT. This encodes CASSPDPVLTDTQYF.

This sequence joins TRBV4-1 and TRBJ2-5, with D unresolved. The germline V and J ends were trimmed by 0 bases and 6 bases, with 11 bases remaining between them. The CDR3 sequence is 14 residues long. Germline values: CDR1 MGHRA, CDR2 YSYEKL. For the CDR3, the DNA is TGCGCCAGCAGCCAAGAAGATTCCTGGAAGACCCAGTACTTC. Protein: CASSQEDSWKTQYF.

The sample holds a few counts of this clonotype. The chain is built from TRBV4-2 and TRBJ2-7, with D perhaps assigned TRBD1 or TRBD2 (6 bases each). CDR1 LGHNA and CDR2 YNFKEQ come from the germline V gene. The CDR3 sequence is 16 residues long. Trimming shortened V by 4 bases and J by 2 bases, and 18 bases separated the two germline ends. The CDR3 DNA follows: TGTGCCAGCAGCCTCGGAGGGGGTAGGGGAGCCTACGAGCAGTACTTC. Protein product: CASSLGGGRGAYEQYF.

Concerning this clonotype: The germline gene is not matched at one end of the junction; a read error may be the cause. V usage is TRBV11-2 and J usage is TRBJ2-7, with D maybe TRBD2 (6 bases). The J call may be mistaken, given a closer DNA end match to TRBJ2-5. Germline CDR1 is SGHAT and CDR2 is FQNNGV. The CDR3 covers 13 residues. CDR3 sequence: CATSFIGGTTQYF. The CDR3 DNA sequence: TGTGCCACCAGCTTTATTGGGGGGACGACCCAGTACTTC.

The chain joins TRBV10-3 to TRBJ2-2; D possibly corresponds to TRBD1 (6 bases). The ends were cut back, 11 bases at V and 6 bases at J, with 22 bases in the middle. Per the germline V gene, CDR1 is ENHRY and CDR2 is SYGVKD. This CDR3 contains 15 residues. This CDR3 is CAAKGTPSSSGELFF. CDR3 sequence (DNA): TGTGCCGCGAAAGGGACACCGTCCTCCTCCGGGGAGCTGTTTTTT.